Below, 31 T cell receptor beta chains from the same sample are listed, as sequenced in a study of blood T cell repertoires in COVID-19. Here immunoSEQ multiplex PCR was the method, and the copy in TCRdb shows in-frame clones only, minus some. This table has tens of thousands of clones, around 84% appearing once. Sequencing used peripheral blood. The source is a human donor in a cohort sampled during active or convalescent COVID-19.

The rearrangement links TRBV7-6 to TRBJ2-1; 11 bases map to TRBD1. This CDR3 comprises 15 residues. Germline V gene data show CDR1 as SGHVS and CDR2 as FNYEAQ. V shed 3 bases, J shed 7 bases, and the junction held 5 bases outside the gene matches. The CDR3 spells CASSFGTGGYNEQFF. CDR3 nucleotide sequence: TGTGCCAGCAGCTTCGGGACAGGGGGTTATAATGAGCAGTTCTTC.

The V call is TRBV3-1 (or the pseudogene TRBV3-2), the J call TRBJ1-4, with D hard to call. Trimming pared 0 bases from V and 4 bases from J, leaving 12 bases between. The CDR3 loop spans 16 amino acids. Germline CDR1 is LGHDT and CDR2 is YNNKEL (reference sequence). The CDR3 here is CASSQDRQDGNEKLFF. For the CDR3, the DNA is TGTGCCAGCAGCCAAGATCGCCAGGATGGTAATGAAAAACTGTTTTTT.

This CDR3 reads CASSLGEEYF. In DNA form, the CDR3 reads TGTGCCAGCAGCTTAGGAGAGGAGTACTTC. The V gene is TRBV7-8, the J gene TRBJ2-5; no reliable D call. The CDR3 has 10 amino acids. Trimming took off 1 base at V and 12 bases at J, with 6 bases between the two ends. Germline assignment: CDR1 SGHVS and CDR2 FQNEAQ.

This clone was counted a few times. The rearrangement links TRBV7-3 to TRBJ2-1, with a tentative D call TRBD2 (5 bases). CDR3 length equals 16 residues. V gave up 3 bases and J gave up 6 bases, with 18 bases separating them. The germline CDR1 and CDR2 sequences are SGHTA and FQGTGA. In nucleotides, the CDR3 is TGTGCCAGCAGCTTTAGTATGGCTAGCCGGGCCAATGAGCAGTTCTTC. This gives the protein CASSFSMASRANEQFF.

This clone was seen a few times. The genes are TRBV6-5 and TRBJ1-1; D not certain. The germline CDR1 and CDR2 sequences are MNHEY and SVGAGI. CDR3 length: 15 residues. Trimming took off 0 bases at V and 0 bases at J, with 8 bases between the two ends. The CDR3 reads CASSYSSGMNTEAFF. The CDR3 DNA is TGTGCCAGCAGTTACTCGTCAGGCATGAACACTGAAGCTTTCTTT.

The rearrangement links TRBV9 to TRBJ2-5; TRBD2 agrees at 11 bases. CDR3 length equals 15 residues. V shed 3 bases, J shed 2 bases, and the junction held 3 bases outside the gene matches. Looked up from germline, CDR1 is SGDLS and CDR2 is YYNGEE. This CDR3 is CASSARLAGQETQYF. CDR3 DNA: TGTGCCAGCAGCGCAAGACTAGCGGGGCAAGAGACCCAGTACTTC.

The chain links TRBV2 to TRBJ2-5; unclear D gene. The CDR3 extends over 14 amino acids. CDR1 and CDR2 (germline): SNHLY, FYNNEI. V was pared by 2 bases and J by 2 bases, with 9 bases between. The CDR3 bases are TGTGCCAGCAGTGAAACGGTACTTCAAGAGACCCAGTACTTC. This encodes CASSETVLQETQYF.

The V and J genes are TRBV5-5 and TRBJ2-5, with D possibly being TRBD2 (5 bases). V was pared by 1 base and J by 8 bases, with 6 bases between. CDR1 and CDR2 (germline): SGHKS, YYEKEE (reference sequence). This CDR3 contains 11 residues. CDR3 loop: CASSLRGTQYF. The DNA for the CDR3 is TGTGCCAGCAGCTTGCGGGGAACCCAGTACTTC.

This chain uses TRBV7-2 with TRBJ1-5; perhaps TRBD1 as D (5 bases). V lost 3 bases and J lost 7, with 10 bases in between. This CDR3 contains 13 residues. Germline V gives CDR1 SGHTA, CDR2 FQGNSA. The CDR3 nucleotides read TGTGCCAGCAGCTTTGGCAGGGCCCAGCCCCAGCATTTT. Encoded protein: CASSFGRAQPQHF.

This clone was counted between two and nine times. The J gene is TRBJ2-7, the V gene TRBV27; 10 bases agree with TRBD2. Germline loops: CDR1 MNHEY, CDR2 SMNVEV (reference sequence). The CDR3 loop spans 13 amino acids. V was clipped by 5 bases and J by 7 bases; unmatched bases: 5. DNA of the CDR3: TGTGCCAGCAGTACGGGACTAGCGAGGGAGCAGTACTTC. Residues: CASSTGLAREQYF.

DNA of the CDR3: TGTGCCACCAGGGGGACTAGCTTAGACAATGAGCAGTTCTTC. Translated: CATRGTSLDNEQFF. The chain combines TRBV24-1 with TRBJ2-1; 9 bases agree with TRBD2. Germline V gives CDR1 KGHDR, CDR2 SFDVKD. This CDR3 has 14 amino acids. V lost 7 bases and J lost 5; bases outside the gene matches: 5.

The rearrangement links TRBV6-5 to TRBJ1-2; possible D gene TRBD1, 5 bases. V was pared by 6 bases and J by 4 bases, with 18 bases between. The CDR3 runs to 15 residues. The germline V gene has CDR1 MNHEY and CDR2 SVGAGI. The CDR3 bases are TGTGCCAGCAGCGACCCGGGGGGGGTGAGCTATGGCTACACCTTC. Translating gives CASSDPGGVSYGYTF.

The CDR3, as DNA: TGTGCCAGCAGCCCTGGAGGGCGGGGCAATCAGCCCCAGCATTTT. Translating it yields CASSPGGRGNQPQHF. This chain connects TRBV7-2 to TRBJ1-5; D is ambiguous. The CDR3 contains 15 residues. Trimming removed 5 bases at V and 2 bases at J, with 13 bases between. Germline V gives CDR1 SGHTA, CDR2 FQGNSA.

The table lists this clone with a few counts. The chain uses TRBV7-2 and TRBJ2-3; 10 bases are shared with TRBD2. CDR3 length: 17 amino acids. From germline, CDR1 is SGHTA and CDR2 FQGNSA. With 4 bases clipped from V and 4 bases from J, the junction kept 11 bases outside the gene matches. The CDR3 is CASSSSLAGAMADTQYF. The CDR3 DNA reads TGTGCCAGCAGCTCGTCGCTAGCGGGGGCTATGGCAGATACGCAGTATTTT.

The rearrangement uses TRBV7-9 and TRBJ1-2; D may be TRBD1 (6 bases). V was shortened by 1 base and J by 3 bases, with 12 bases between the two germline ends. Germline V gene lookup returns CDR1 SEHNR and CDR2 FQNEAQ (reference sequence). The CDR3 loop spans 15 amino acids. The CDR3 loop is CASSLGTKGDYGYTF. The CDR3 DNA sequence: TGTGCCAGCAGCTTAGGGACCAAGGGGGACTATGGCTACACCTTC.

The chain recombines TRBV7-2 with TRBJ1-2; the match to TRBD1 covers 9 bases. Germline V lookup: CDR1 SGHTA, CDR2 FQGNSA. The V and J ends lost 5 bases and 6 bases, in that order; junction bases with no gene match: 7. The CDR3 sequence is 14 residues long. The CDR3 DNA sequence: TGTGCCAGCAGCGCAGACAGGGGGAGGGATGGCTACACCTTC. This translates into CASSADRGRDGYTF.

Concerning this clone: At one end the junction does not follow the germline gene, possibly because of a read error. The sample contains more than one DNA sequence encoding this CDR3. The chain has TRBV5-6 and TRBJ1-2; possible D gene TRBD1, 6 bases. CDR1 is SGHDT, CDR2 YYEEEE, per germline. The CDR3 is made up of 15 amino acids. CDR3: CASMLQRGGTYGYTF. DNA of the CDR3: TGTGCTAGCATGCTCCAACGGGGGGGCACCTATGGCTACACCTTC. Filled out from reference TRBV5-6 and TRBJ1-2, the complete variable domain reads DAGVTQSPTHLIKTRGQQVTLRCSPKSGHDTVSWYQQALGQGPQFIFQYYEEEERQRGNFPDRFSGHQFPNYSSELNVNALLLGDSALYLCASMLQRGGTYGYTFGSGTRLTVV.

This chain uses TRBV4-1 with TRBJ1-5; 7 positions match TRBD1. Unmatched junction bases numbered 4, after V lost 3 bases and J lost 2 bases. The germline V gene encodes CDR1 MGHRA and CDR2 YSYEKL. The CDR3 extends over 15 amino acids. CDR3 residues: CASSQTGNGNQPQHF. Written as DNA, the CDR3 is TGCGCCAGCAGCCAGACAGGGAATGGCAATCAGCCCCAGCATTTT.

The rearrangement uses TRBV3-1 (or the pseudogene TRBV3-2) and TRBJ2-5, with 10 bases aligning to TRBD1. Germline loops: CDR1 LGHDT, CDR2 YNNKEL (reference sequence). Trimming took 1 base from V and 4 from J; bases not matched to a gene: 6. This CDR3 spans 16 amino acids. The DNA for the CDR3 is TGTGCCAGCAGCCAAGCCGGGACAGGGGTCAGAGAGACCCAGTACTTC. It codes for CASSQAGTGVRETQYF.

The chain is built from TRBV6-2 or TRBV6-3 and TRBJ2-5, with 11 bases identical to TRBD2. V lost 2 bases, J lost 3 bases, and 5 bases stayed unmatched. Germline CDR1 is MNHEY and CDR2 is SVGEGT. CDR3 length: 16 amino acids. The CDR3 region is CASSYATSGDKETQYF. Written as DNA, the CDR3 is TGTGCCAGCAGTTACGCGACTAGCGGGGATAAAGAGACCCAGTACTTC.

The V and J genes are TRBV2 and TRBJ1-4; 8 bases are shared with TRBD1. The CDR3 loop spans 12 amino acids. Germline values: CDR1 SNHLY, CDR2 FYNNEI. J gave up 7 bases and V 9 bases, and 4 bases lay outside the gene matches. CDR3 DNA sequence: TGTGCCAGTGACAGGGGAAGTGAAAAACTGTTTTTT. Translating it yields CASDRGSEKLFF.

The chain joins TRBV9 to TRBJ2-4, with D uncertain. The germline V gene encodes CDR1 SGDLS and CDR2 YYNGEE. With 3 bases removed from V and 6 bases from J, the gap between germline ends came to 10 bases. The CDR3 runs 13 residues. The CDR3 loop reads CASSAPSRNIQYF. The CDR3 DNA sequence: TGTGCCAGCAGCGCTCCGTCCAGAAACATTCAGTACTTC.

The chain uses TRBV6-4 and TRBJ2-7; 11 nucleotides match TRBD1. With V trimmed by 3 bases and J by 1 base, 2 bases remained unmatched. The CDR3 loop spans 15 amino acids. CDR1 and CDR2 (germline): MRHNA, SNTAGT. CDR3 amino acids: CASSEGQGASYEQYF. In DNA, the CDR3 is TGTGCCAGCAGTGAAGGACAGGGGGCATCCTACGAGCAGTACTTC.

The gene calls are TRBV6-5 and TRBJ1-2, with TRBD1 matching 8 bases. The CDR3 has 14 residues. The J segment lost 7 bases and the V segment lost 8 bases, leaving 12 bases of the junction unmatched. Germline assignment: CDR1 MNHEY and CDR2 SVGAGI. CDR3 DNA: TGTGCCAGCCACACAGGGGGAAGAGTTGGTGGCTACACCTTC. It translates to CASHTGGRVGGYTF.

The chain combines TRBV27 with TRBJ1-5; unclear D gene. Germline CDR1 reads MNHEY; CDR2 reads SMNVEV (reference sequence). CDR3 length: 15 residues. V was shortened by 6 bases and J by 1 base, with 13 bases between the two germline ends. The CDR3 is CASSPTLVSNQPQHF. The CDR3 coding sequence is TGTGCCAGCAGCCCCACTCTCGTCAGCAATCAGCCCCAGCATTTT.

This rearrangement joins TRBV4-2 to TRBJ2-7, with 12 bases fitting TRBD2. Germline CDR1 LGHNA, CDR2 YNFKEQ. The CDR3 runs to 15 residues. The J segment lost 6 bases and the V segment lost 4 bases, leaving 7 bases of the junction unmatched. The CDR3 coding sequence is TGTGCCAGCAGCCCCAGGACTAGCGGGGAATCCGAGCAGTACTTC. Its protein product is CASSPRTSGESEQYF.

This chain connects TRBV6-5 to TRBJ2-7; weak D call: TRBD2 (6 bases). The CDR3 is made up of 13 amino acids. CDR1 is MNHEY, CDR2 SVGAGI, per germline. Trimming pared 6 bases from V and 7 bases from J, leaving 16 bases between. CDR3 coding DNA: TGTGCCAGCAGCTCGGGACTCTTAGGGGAGCAGTACTTC. It translates to CASSSGLLGEQYF.

This sequence joins TRBV28 and TRBJ2-5; unclear D gene. Germline V CDR1 and CDR2: MDHEN, SYDVKM. The CDR3 extends over 15 amino acids. Deletions cut 2 bases from V and 1 base from J, with 11 bases between. The CDR3 DNA follows: TGTGCCAGCAGTTTAAAGCAGGTCCTCCAAGAGACCCAGTACTTC. It is translated as CASSLKQVLQETQYF.

CDR3 amino acids: CASSEAREAFF. CDR3 sequence (DNA): TGTGCCAGCAGTGAAGCCCGGGAAGCTTTCTTT. The chain is built from TRBV2 and TRBJ1-1; D not certain. The CDR3 covers 11 residues. Trimming stripped 0 bases from V and 8 bases from J, with 4 bases between. Looked up from germline, CDR1 is SNHLY and CDR2 is FYNNEI.

CDR3 nucleotides: TGCGCCAGCAGCCAAGGCCTCGGTTCTAATGAAAAACTGTTTTTT. It codes for CASSQGLGSNEKLFF. V and J are TRBV4-3 and TRBJ1-4; D is undetermined. V was shortened by 1 base and J by 3 bases, with 9 bases between the two germline ends. Germline CDR1 LGHNA, CDR2 YSLEER. The CDR3 runs to 15 residues.

The chain carries TRBV18 and TRBJ1-4, with TRBD1 identical over 7 bases. V shed 3 bases and J 7 bases; nucleotides not matched to a gene: 2. Germline lookup yields CDR1 KGHSH and CDR2 LQKENI. This CDR3 comprises 13 residues. The CDR3 DNA follows: TGTGCCAGCTCACCCAGGGGGTCTGAAAAACTGTTTTTT. Amino acids: CASSPRGSEKLFF.